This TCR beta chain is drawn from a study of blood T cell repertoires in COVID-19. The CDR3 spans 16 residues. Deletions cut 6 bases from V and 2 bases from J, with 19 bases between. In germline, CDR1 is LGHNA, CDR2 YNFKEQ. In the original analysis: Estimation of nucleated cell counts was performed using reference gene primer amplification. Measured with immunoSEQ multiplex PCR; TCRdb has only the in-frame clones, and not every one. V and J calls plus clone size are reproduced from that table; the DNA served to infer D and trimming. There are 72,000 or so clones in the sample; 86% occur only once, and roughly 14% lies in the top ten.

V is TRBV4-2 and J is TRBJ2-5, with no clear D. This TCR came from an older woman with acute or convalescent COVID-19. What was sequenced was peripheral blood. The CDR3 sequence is CASSLRYRNGQETQYF. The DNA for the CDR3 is TGTGCCAGCAGTCTGAGGTACCGGAATGGGCAAGAGACCCAGTACTTC.